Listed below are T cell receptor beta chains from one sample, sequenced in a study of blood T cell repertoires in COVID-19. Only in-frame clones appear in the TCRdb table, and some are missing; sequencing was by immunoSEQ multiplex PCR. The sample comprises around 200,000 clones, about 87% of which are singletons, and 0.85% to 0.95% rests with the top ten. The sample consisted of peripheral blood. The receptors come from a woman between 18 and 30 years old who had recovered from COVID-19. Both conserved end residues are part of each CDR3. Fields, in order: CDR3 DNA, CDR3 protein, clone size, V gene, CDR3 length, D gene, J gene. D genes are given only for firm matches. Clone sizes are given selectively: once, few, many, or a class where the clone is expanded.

TGCGCCAGCAGCTTCGGGGGGAGGACCGGGGAGCTGTTTTTT	CASSFGGRTGELFF	.	TRBV5-1	14	TRBD2	TRBJ2-2
TGTGCCAGCCTCAGTCGGGTTGGCGGGGAGCTGTTTTTT	CASLSRVGGELFF	.	TRBV12-3/TRBV12-4	13	.	TRBJ2-2
TGTGCCAGCAGTTTATCGGGGAGGTGGAAAAACATTCAGTACTTC	CASSLSGRWKNIQYF	.	TRBV27	15	.	TRBJ2-4
TGTGCCAGGGGCGGGGGGCCGAATCAGCCCCAGCATTTT	CARGGGPNQPQHF	.	TRBV2	13	.	TRBJ1-5
TGTGCCAGCAGCTCAGACAGGCGACCCAACAATGAGCAGTTCTTC	CASSSDRRPNNEQFF	once	TRBV7-9	15	.	TRBJ2-1
TGCGCCAGCAGCTTTACAGGGGGCGACTATGGCTACACCTTC	CASSFTGGDYGYTF	.	TRBV5-1	14	TRBD1	TRBJ1-2
TGTGCCAGCTCACCAGGAGACAGGTCTAGCTCCTATAATTCACCCCTCCACTTT	CASSPGDRSSSYNSPLHF	.	TRBV18	18	.	TRBJ1-6
TGCGCCAGCAGCTCGGGGGGACTAGCAGACGAGCAGTACTTC	CASSSGGLADEQYF	.	TRBV5-1	14	TRBD2	TRBJ2-7
TGTGCCAGCAGTTACGCAGGGGCTTCGAGTGGCTACACCTTC	CASSYAGASSGYTF	.	TRBV6-2/TRBV6-3	14	.	TRBJ1-2
TGTGCCAGCAGTACTCCAGGGACAGGTCAGCCCCAGCATTTT	CASSTPGTGQPQHF	.	TRBV6-5	14	TRBD1	TRBJ1-5
TGTGCCAGCACTTGGACAGGGATAAACACCATATATTTT	CASTWTGINTIYF	.	TRBV6-5	13	TRBD1	TRBJ1-3
TGCGCCAGCAGCTTGGGGACAGGGCACTACGAGCAGTACTTC	CASSLGTGHYEQYF	.	TRBV5-1	14	TRBD1	TRBJ2-7
TGTGCCAGCAGCTTAACAGGGGTCTTTAACTATGGCTACACCTTC	CASSLTGVFNYGYTF	.	TRBV11-2	15	TRBD1	TRBJ1-2
TGTGCCAGCAGGCCCGACCCGGGTAGGAACACTGAAGCTTTCTTT	CASRPDPGRNTEAFF	.	TRBV6-5	15	.	TRBJ1-1
TGCGCCAGCAGCCGGCGACAGGGCCCGGATGAAAAACTGTTTTTT	CASSRRQGPDEKLFF	once	TRBV5-1	15	TRBD1	TRBJ1-4
TGTGCCAGCAGTCCCAAATTAACAGGGGGGACTGAAGCTTTCTTT	CASSPKLTGGTEAFF	few	TRBV14	15	TRBD1	TRBJ1-1
TGTGCCAGCAGCCTATACCAGGGGGCGACGGGCGGGGAGCTGTTTTTT	CASSLYQGATGGELFF	once	TRBV11-1	16	TRBD1	TRBJ2-2
TGTGCCAGCAGCCAGGGGGAAGGGGGAAACATTCAGTACTTC	CASSQGEGGNIQYF	.	TRBV7-6	14	TRBD1	TRBJ2-4
TGTGCCAGCAGTCTCAGGGACAGGGGGTCTAGCACAGATACGCAGTATTTT	CASSLRDRGSSTDTQYF	few	TRBV27	17	TRBD1	TRBJ2-3
TGTGCCAGCACCCCGGGGCTCGGGGGTTACAATGAGCAGTTCTTC	CASTPGLGGYNEQFF	.	TRBV7-8	15	.	TRBJ2-1
TGTGCCAGTCGGAAGGGGGCTCAGGATGAAAAACTGTTTTTT	CASRKGAQDEKLFF	.	TRBV19	14	TRBD1	TRBJ1-4
TGTGCCAGCAGCTTGGTGGCCTACAGGGCTGGGGCCAACGTCCTGACTTTC	CASSLVAYRAGANVLTF	.	TRBV5-4	17	.	TRBJ2-6
TGTGCCATCAGTGAAAGGGGAAACACTGAAGCTTTCTTT	CAISERGNTEAFF	.	TRBV10-3	13	.	TRBJ1-1
TGTGCCAGCAGTAACGACAGGGTAGGGACCCAGTACTTC	CASSNDRVGTQYF	.	TRBV12-3/TRBV12-4	13	TRBD1	TRBJ2-5
TGTGCCAGCAGTTCGGACAGGGATGACCAAGCTTTCTTT	CASSSDRDDQAFF	few	TRBV12-3/TRBV12-4	13	TRBD1	TRBJ1-1
TGTGCCAGCTTACTCCCGAACACTGAAGCTTTCTTT	CASLLPNTEAFF	.	TRBV7-2	12	.	TRBJ1-1
TGTGCCAGCAGCCGCCGACAGGGGGCCAATTATAACTATAATTCACCCCTCCACTTT	CASSRRQGANYNYNSPLHF	.	TRBV27	19	TRBD1	TRBJ1-6
TGTGCCAGCAGAGATACTATAACTAATCAGCCCCAGCATTTT	CASRDTITNQPQHF	once	TRBV6-6	14	.	TRBJ1-5
TGTGCCAGCAGCCCCGGTGGGACAGGGTCTGCTGAAGCTTTCTTT	CASSPGGTGSAEAFF	many	TRBV5-4	15	TRBD1	TRBJ1-1
TGTGCCACTAGGGACAGGGGGTCTTTAGGGTTTGAAGCTTTCTTT	CATRDRGSLGFEAFF	.	TRBV28	15	TRBD1	TRBJ1-1
TGCGCCAGCAGCTTCATCGCGGGAGGGCCTGCCAATGAGCAGTTCTTC	CASSFIAGGPANEQFF	.	TRBV5-1	16	TRBD2	TRBJ2-1
TGTGCCAGCAGCCGTACCGGGGGCTACACCTTC	CASSRTGGYTF	.	TRBV5-6	11	.	TRBJ1-2
TGTGCCAGCAGTTTCACTGGGACAAAGAACACCGGGGAGCTGTTTTTT	CASSFTGTKNTGELFF	.	TRBV6-2/TRBV6-3	16	.	TRBJ2-2
TGCGCCAGCAGCCAAGACAGACTAGCGGGAGGAGTTGGGGACAATGAGCAGTTCTTC	CASSQDRLAGGVGDNEQFF	.	TRBV4-3	19	TRBD2	TRBJ2-1
TGTGCCAGCAGGCAGGGGCACAATCAGCCCCAGCATTTT	CASRQGHNQPQHF	.	TRBV6-5	13	.	TRBJ1-5
TGCGCCAGCAGCCAAGACGGGACTAGCGGCTACAATGAGCAGTTCTTC	CASSQDGTSGYNEQFF	.	TRBV4-3	16	TRBD2	TRBJ2-1
TGTGCCAGCAGGTCGGGTTTGGGCACTGAAGCTTTCTTT	CASRSGLGTEAFF	.	TRBV12-3/TRBV12-4	13	.	TRBJ1-1
TGTGCCAGCAGCGTAGTGTGGGGGGGCGGCTCAGATACGCAGTATTTT	CASSVVWGGGSDTQYF	once	TRBV9	16	.	TRBJ2-3
TGTGCCAGCAGCCTCCCGACTAGCGGGGCAGATACGCAGTATTTT	CASSLPTSGADTQYF	few	TRBV7-2	15	TRBD2	TRBJ2-3
TGTGCCAGCAGCCAAGAATACCCGGGACTTTCTGCCGAGACCCAGTACTTC	CASSQEYPGLSAETQYF	.	TRBV14	17	.	TRBJ2-5
TGCGCCAGCAGCTCGGGACAGTTGAACACTGAAGCTTTCTTT	CASSSGQLNTEAFF	.	TRBV5-1	14	TRBD1	TRBJ1-1
TGTGCCAGCAGTGCTGACAGTTCTAATCAGCCCCAGCATTTT	CASSADSSNQPQHF	.	TRBV2	14	.	TRBJ1-5
TGTGCCAGCAGCATAGGGGACTGGCGCTACACCGGGGAGCTGTTTTTT	CASSIGDWRYTGELFF	few	TRBV11-1	16	.	TRBJ2-2
TGTGCCAGCAGCAGGACAAGGGGCAATCAGCCCCAGCATTTT	CASSRTRGNQPQHF	.	TRBV7-2	14	.	TRBJ1-5
TGTGCCAGTAGTACCCTACTAGCGGGACTTAACAATGAGCAGTTCTTC	CASSTLLAGLNNEQFF	.	TRBV19	16	TRBD2	TRBJ2-1
TGTGCCAGCAGGACCGGGACAGGGGGCGCGATCGGTGAAAAACTGTTTTTT	CASRTGTGGAIGEKLFF	.	TRBV2	17	TRBD1	TRBJ1-4
TGTGCCAGCAGCTTAGGCGGGTCTGATGAAAAACTGTTTTTT	CASSLGGSDEKLFF	.	TRBV13	14	.	TRBJ1-4
TGTGCCAGCAGTGAGTGGGGGCGGGATCAGCCCCAGCATTTT	CASSEWGRDQPQHF	.	TRBV2	14	.	TRBJ1-5
TGCAGTGCTAGATACAGGGCTTACACCTTC	CSARYRAYTF	.	TRBV20-1	10	.	TRBJ1-2
TGCGCCAGCAGCCAAGCTAGCGGGGGGTACACCGGGGAGCTGTTTTTT	CASSQASGGYTGELFF	few	TRBV4-1	16	TRBD2	TRBJ2-2
TGTGCCAGCAGCTGGGAGAGGGCGGGGAATGAGCAGTTCTTC	CASSWERAGNEQFF	.	TRBV11-2	14	.	TRBJ2-1
TGTGCCAGCAGAGAGTCGACAGGTGCTAGCTATGGCTACACCTTC	CASRESTGASYGYTF	.	TRBV6-6	15	.	TRBJ1-2
TGTGCCAGCAGCCAAGATGGGACTAGCGGGAGATACCCACAAGAGACCCAGTACTTC	CASSQDGTSGRYPQETQYF	.	TRBV4-2	19	TRBD2	TRBJ2-5